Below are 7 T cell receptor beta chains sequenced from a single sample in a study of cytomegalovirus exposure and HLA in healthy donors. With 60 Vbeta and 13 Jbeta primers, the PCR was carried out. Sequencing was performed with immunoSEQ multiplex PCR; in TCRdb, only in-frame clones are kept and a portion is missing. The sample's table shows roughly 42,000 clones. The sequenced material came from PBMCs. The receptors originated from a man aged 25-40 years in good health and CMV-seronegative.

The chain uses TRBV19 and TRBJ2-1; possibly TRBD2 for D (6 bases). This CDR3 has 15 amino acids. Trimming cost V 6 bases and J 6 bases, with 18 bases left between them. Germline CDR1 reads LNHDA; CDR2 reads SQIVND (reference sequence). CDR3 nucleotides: TGTGCCAGTAGCGATCTTAGCGGTCTAGTCAATGAGCAGTTCTTC. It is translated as CASSDLSGLVNEQFF.

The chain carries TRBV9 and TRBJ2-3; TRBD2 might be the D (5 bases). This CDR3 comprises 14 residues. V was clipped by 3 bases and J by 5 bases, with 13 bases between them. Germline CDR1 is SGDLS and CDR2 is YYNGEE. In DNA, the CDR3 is TGTGCCAGCAGCGCAGAGACCCGGGAAGATACGCAGTATTTT. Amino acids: CASSAETREDTQYF.

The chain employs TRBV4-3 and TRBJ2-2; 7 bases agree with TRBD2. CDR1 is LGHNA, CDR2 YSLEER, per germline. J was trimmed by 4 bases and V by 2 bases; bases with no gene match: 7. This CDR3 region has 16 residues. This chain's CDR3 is CASSQYGTILTGELFF. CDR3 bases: TGCGCCAGCAGCCAATACGGGACTATACTCACCGGGGAGCTGTTTTTT.

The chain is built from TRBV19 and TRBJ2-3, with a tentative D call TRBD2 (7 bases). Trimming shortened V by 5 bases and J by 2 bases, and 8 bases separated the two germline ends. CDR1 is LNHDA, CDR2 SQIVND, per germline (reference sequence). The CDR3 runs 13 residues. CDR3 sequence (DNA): TGTGCCAGTAGTCGGGGGGCCACAGATACGCAGTATTTT. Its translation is CASSRGATDTQYF. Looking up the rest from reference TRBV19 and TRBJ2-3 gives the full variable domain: DGGITQSPKYLFRKEGQNVTLSCEQNLNHDAMYWYRQDPGQGLRLIYYSQIVNDFQKGDIAEGYSVSREKKESFPLTVTSAQKNPTAFYLCASSRGATDTQYFGPGTRLTVL.

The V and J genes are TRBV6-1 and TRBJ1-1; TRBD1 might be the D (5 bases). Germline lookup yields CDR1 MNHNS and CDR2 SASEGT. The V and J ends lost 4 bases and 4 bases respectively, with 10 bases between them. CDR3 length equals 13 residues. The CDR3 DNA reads TGTGCCAGCAGTGCAGGGAGGGGCACTGAAGCTTTCTTT. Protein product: CASSAGRGTEAFF.

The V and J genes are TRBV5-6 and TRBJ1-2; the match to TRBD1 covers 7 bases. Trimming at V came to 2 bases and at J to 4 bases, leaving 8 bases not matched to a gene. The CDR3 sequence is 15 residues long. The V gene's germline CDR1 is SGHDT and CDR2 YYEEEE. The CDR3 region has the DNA TGTGCCAGCAGCTTTATCGGACAGGCGTCCTATGGCTACACCTTC. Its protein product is CASSFIGQASYGYTF.

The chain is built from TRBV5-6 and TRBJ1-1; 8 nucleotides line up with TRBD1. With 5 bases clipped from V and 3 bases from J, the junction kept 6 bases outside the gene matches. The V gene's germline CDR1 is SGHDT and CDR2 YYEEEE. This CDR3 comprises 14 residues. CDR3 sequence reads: CASSPDRVYTEAFF. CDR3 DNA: TGTGCCAGCAGTCCGGACAGGGTATACACTGAAGCTTTCTTT. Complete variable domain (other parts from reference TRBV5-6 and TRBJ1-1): DAGVTQSPTHLIKTRGQQVTLRCSPKSGHDTVSWYQQALGQGPQFIFQYYEEEERQRGNFPDRFSGHQFPNYSSELNVNALLLGDSALYLCASSPDRVYTEAFFGQGTRLTVV.